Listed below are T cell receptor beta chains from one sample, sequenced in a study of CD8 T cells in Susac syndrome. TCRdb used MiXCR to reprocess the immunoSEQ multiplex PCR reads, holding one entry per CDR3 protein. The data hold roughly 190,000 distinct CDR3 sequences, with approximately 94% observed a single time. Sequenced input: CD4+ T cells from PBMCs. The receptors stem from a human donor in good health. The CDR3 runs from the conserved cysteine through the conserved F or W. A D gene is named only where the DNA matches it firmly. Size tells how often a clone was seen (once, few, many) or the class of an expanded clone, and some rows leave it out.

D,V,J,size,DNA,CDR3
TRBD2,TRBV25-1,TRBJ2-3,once,TGTGCCAGCAGCCCCTCGGGACTAGTAGGAACGCAGTATTTT,CASSPSGLVGTQYF
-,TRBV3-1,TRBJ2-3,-,TGTGCCAGCAGCCAGCACGGGAGTAGGGCAGATACGCAGTATTTT,CASSQHGSRADTQYF
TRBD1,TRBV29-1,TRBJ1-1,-,TGCAGCGTTGGGACAGGGGAAGGCACTGAAGCTTTCTTT,CSVGTGEGTEAFF
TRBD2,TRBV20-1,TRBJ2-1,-,TGCAGTGCTAGAGACCTTAGCGGGTCAAGCTCCTACAATGAGCAGTTCTTC,CSARDLSGSSSYNEQFF
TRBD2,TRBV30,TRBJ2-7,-,TGTGCCTGGAGTAGGAGCGGGAGGGGGGAGCAGTACTTC,CAWSRSGRGEQYF
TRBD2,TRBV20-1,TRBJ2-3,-,TGCAGTGCTAGTCCGCTAGCGGGAGACCCCACAGATACGCAGTATTTT,CSASPLAGDPTDTQYF
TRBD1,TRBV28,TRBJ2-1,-,TGTGCCAGCAGTTCCGGACAGGCCACGAGGGGCTCCTACAATGAGCAGTTCTTC,CASSSGQATRGSYNEQFF
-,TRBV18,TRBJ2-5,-,TGTGCCAGCTCACCAGGCGTGGCCGAGACCCAGTACTTC,CASSPGVAETQYF
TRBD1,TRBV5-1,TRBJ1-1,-,TGCGCCAGCAGCGAGGACAGGGGCACTGAAGCTTTCTTT,CASSEDRGTEAFF
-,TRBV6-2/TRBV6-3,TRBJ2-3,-,TGTGCCAGCAGTTACGAGGGAGGCACAGATACGCAGTATTTT,CASSYEGGTDTQYF
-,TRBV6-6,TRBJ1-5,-,TGTGCCAGCGGAGACGGCCACGCTAGCAATCAGCCCCAGCATTTT,CASGDGHASNQPQHF